This passage covers 17 T cell receptor beta chains from one sample sequenced in a study of blood T cell repertoires in COVID-19. The repertoire was sequenced with immunoSEQ multiplex PCR; TCRdb's copy has only in-frame clones and lacks some. In the table there are 350,000 to 500,000 clones, around 90% of which are singletons. The sequencing input was peripheral blood. Receptors originate from a man between 18 and 35 years old with COVID-19, enrolled during active disease.

This sequence joins TRBV4-1 and TRBJ2-7, with 7 positions matching TRBD1. The CDR3 contains 13 residues. Germline V gene sequence: CDR1 MGHRA, CDR2 YSYEKL. V dropped 1 base and J dropped 7; count of bases not matched to a gene: 4. CDR3 loop: CASSQATGWEQYF. In DNA form, the CDR3 reads TGCGCCAGCAGCCAAGCGACAGGGTGGGAGCAGTACTTC.

The CDR3 DNA sequence: TGTGCCAGCAGTTACACCCTTTCAGGTTACGAGCAGTACTTC. Amino acid sequence: CASSYTLSGYEQYF. The chain combines TRBV6-5 with TRBJ2-7; D remains ambiguous. Trimming pared 2 bases from V and 4 bases from J, leaving 12 bases between. This CDR3 is built from 14 residues. Germline CDR1 reads MNHEY; CDR2 reads SVGAGI.

The V and J genes are TRBV18 and TRBJ2-7; the match to TRBD1 covers 10 bases. J gave up 5 bases and V 5 bases, and 3 bases lay outside the gene matches. Germline-derived CDR1 and CDR2 are KGHSH and LQKENI. The CDR3 has 13 amino acids. For the CDR3, the DNA is TGTGCCAGCTCATCGGGACAGGGGAACGAGCAGTACTTC. Its translation: CASSSGQGNEQYF.

The genes are TRBV5-1 and TRBJ1-2, with a possible D match to TRBD1 (6 bases). CDR3 length: 15 amino acids. Trimming pared 4 bases from V and 8 bases from J, leaving 21 bases between. The germline CDR1 and CDR2 sequences are SGHRS and YFSETQ. CDR3 protein: CASSPMPATGKGYTF. CDR3 bases: TGCGCCAGCAGCCCCATGCCTGCGACAGGAAAAGGCTACACCTTC. Looking up the rest from reference TRBV5-1 and TRBJ1-2 gives the full variable domain: KAGVTQTPRYLIKTRGQQVTLSCSPISGHRSVSWYQQTPGQGLQFLFEYFSETQRNKGNFPGRFSGRQFSNSRSEMNVSTLELGDSALYLCASSPMPATGKGYTFGSGTRLTVV.

The chain links TRBV5-1 to TRBJ2-7, with 9 bases fitting TRBD1. V lost 4 bases, J lost 5 bases, and 7 bases stayed unmatched. The CDR3 is made up of 14 amino acids. The germline gives CDR1 SGHRS, CDR2 YFSETQ. CDR3 DNA: TGCGCCAGCAGCCCGGGACAGGGATTCGACGAGCAGTACTTC. Translating gives CASSPGQGFDEQYF.

The chain uses TRBV6-5 and TRBJ1-1; tentatively, D is TRBD1 (5 bases). V lost 7 bases and J 5 bases, leaving 17 bases between the germline ends. Germline CDR1 is MNHEY and CDR2 is SVGAGI. This CDR3 contains 14 residues. The chain's CDR3 is CASTQMGGKTEAFF. The CDR3 DNA reads TGTGCCAGCACCCAGATGGGGGGGAAGACTGAAGCTTTCTTT.

The V and J genes are TRBV27 and TRBJ2-3; TRBD2 agrees at 11 bases. Germline trimming cut 7 bases from V and 6 bases from J; bases unmatched to any gene: 9. CDR3 length: 15 amino acids. The germline gives CDR1 MNHEY, CDR2 SMNVEV (reference sequence). CDR3 protein: CASILTSGIRDTQYF. DNA for the CDR3: TGTGCCAGCATTCTGACTAGCGGGATAAGGGATACGCAGTATTTT.

V gene TRBV3-1 (or the pseudogene TRBV3-2) combines with J gene TRBJ1-3, with 9 bases aligning to TRBD1. CDR1 is LGHDT, CDR2 YNNKEL, per germline (reference sequence). V gave up 4 bases and J gave up 8 bases; unmatched junction bases: 6. This CDR3 is built from 14 residues. The CDR3 protein is CASSRDRALDTIYF. The DNA for the CDR3 is TGTGCCAGCAGCCGGGACAGGGCATTGGACACCATATATTTT.

This sequence joins TRBV5-1 and TRBJ1-5; TRBD1 is a possible D gene (6 bases). V lost 4 bases, J lost 3 bases, and 11 bases lay in between. Germline values: CDR1 SGHRS, CDR2 YFSETQ. This CDR3 comprises 14 residues. The CDR3 protein is CASSPDSNNQPQHF. Here the CDR3 DNA reads TGCGCCAGCAGCCCGGACAGTAACAATCAGCCCCAGCATTTT.

The chain combines TRBV27 with TRBJ2-6; 8 bases are a match to TRBD2. Germline CDR1 and CDR2: MNHEY and SMNVEV (reference sequence). The CDR3 loop spans 16 amino acids. V was clipped by 5 bases and J by 3 bases; unmatched bases: 6. CDR3 coding DNA: TGTGCCAGCAGTAAAGCGGGGGTTCTTGGGGCCAACGTCCTGACTTTC. It encodes CASSKAGVLGANVLTF.

The gene calls are TRBV28 and TRBJ1-3; D may be TRBD1 (6 bases). The CDR3 sequence is 16 residues long. Germline assignment: CDR1 MDHEN and CDR2 SYDVKM. The germline V and J ends were trimmed by 5 bases and 0 bases, with 14 bases remaining between them. CDR3 region: CASSPTGLNSGNTIYF. The DNA for the CDR3 is TGTGCCAGCAGTCCAACAGGGCTGAACTCTGGAAACACCATATATTTT.

This clone was recorded only once. The chain links TRBV7-3 to TRBJ2-1; D not certain. CDR3 size: 12 residues. In germline, CDR1 is SGHTA, CDR2 FQGTGA. The V end was cut by 0 bases, the J end by 7 bases, with 4 bases between. CDR3 nucleotides: TGTGCCAGCAGCTTAACTCGGAATGAGCAGTTCTTC. Protein product: CASSLTRNEQFF.

This clone came up once. The chain recombines TRBV19 with TRBJ2-1; 8 nucleotides align to TRBD1. Germline CDR1 LNHDA, CDR2 SQIVND (reference sequence). This CDR3 contains 17 residues. V gave up 3 bases and J gave up 6 bases; unmatched junction bases: 13. CDR3 bases: TGTGCCAGTAGTATTAATTTTTTAGGACAGGGAGTCAATGAGCAGTTCTTC. Protein sequence: CASSINFLGQGVNEQFF.

The rearrangement uses TRBV15 and TRBJ2-3; 9 positions agree with TRBD2. Germline trimming cut 3 bases from V and 4 bases from J; bases unmatched to any gene: 8. The CDR3 extends over 16 amino acids. Germline values: CDR1 LNHNV, CDR2 YYDKDF (reference sequence). CDR3 sequence reads: CATSRGLAGDADTQYF. The CDR3 DNA is TGTGCCACCAGCAGGGGGTTAGCGGGGGATGCAGATACGCAGTATTTT.

The chain carries TRBV6-5 and TRBJ2-5, with a weak D call TRBD1 (6 bases). This CDR3 spans 15 amino acids. Germline V gene data show CDR1 as MNHEY and CDR2 as SVGAGI. V was clipped by 4 bases and J by 5 bases, with 17 bases between them. This chain's CDR3 is CASSSYVRGGETQYF. CDR3 DNA: TGTGCCAGCAGTTCATACGTCAGGGGCGGGGAGACCCAGTACTTC.

This chain joins TRBV2 and TRBJ1-2; TRBD1 aligns across 8 bases. Germline V lookup: CDR1 SNHLY, CDR2 FYNNEI. The CDR3 is 14 amino acids. The junction had 6 bases not matched to a gene; V was cut back by 6 bases and J by 3 bases. CDR3 region: CASRYADRDYGYTF. DNA of the CDR3: TGTGCCAGCAGATACGCGGACAGGGACTATGGCTACACCTTC.

This chain uses TRBV18 with TRBJ2-1; no firm D call. V lost 3 bases and J 8 bases, leaving 5 bases between the germline ends. Germline V gene sequence: CDR1 KGHSH, CDR2 LQKENI. This CDR3 comprises 11 residues. Here the CDR3 DNA reads TGTGCCAGCTCACCTATTGATGAGCAGTTCTTC. It codes for CASSPIDEQFF.